The sequence of this T cell receptor beta chain was determined in a study of blood T cells in healthy people across ages. The CDR3 runs 20 residues. The ends lost 0 bases at V and 0 bases at J; junction bases unmatched: 12. Germline V CDR1 and CDR2: MNHEY, SVGAGI. The authors ran a second PCR of about 7 to 11 cycles using a sample-barcoded 5' primer and a J-beta primer mix. TCRdb redid the calling of the 5' RACE reads with MiXCR, one entry per CDR3 protein. The table shows over a million distinct CDR3 sequences, with around 43% occurring only once. This clonotype has just a few counts. The source material was blood. The genes are TRBV6-5 and TRBJ2-1, with TRBD2 matching over 9 bases. The TCR comes from a woman aged 60 to 75 in good health. CDR3 sequence reads: CASSYSGLAGKNSSYNEQFF. The CDR3 bases are TGTGCCAGCAGTTACTCTGGGCTAGCGGGGAAAAATAGCTCCTACAATGAGCAGTTCTTC.